This T cell receptor beta chain stems from a study of CD8 T cells in ankylosing spondylitis. Study conclusions and caveats: In synovial fluid and blood from reactive arthritis, some motif variants were previously reported. Characteristic, it appeared, of ankylosing spondylitis blood was a TCR beta motif of eight highly homologous variants.

V was trimmed by 5 bases and J by 5 bases, leaving 9 bases between them. This CDR3 has 12 amino acids. Germline loops: CDR1 MNHEY, CDR2 SVGEGT. This clonotype was counted at least ten times. What it binds is not known. TCRdb independently ran MiXCR on the 5' RACE reads; one entry per CDR3 protein. In the table there are around 770,000 distinct CDR3 sequences, 10% to 15% of which are singletons. This receptor was identified in a male donor with ankylosing spondylitis. Sequenced sample: blood, either unsorted or a sorted T cell fraction (not recorded which). The V call is TRBV6-2 or TRBV6-3, the J call TRBJ2-5; no clear D. The CDR3 DNA reads as TGTGCCAGCAGTCCTCGACTGGAGACCCAGTACTTC. Its translation: CASSPRLETQYF.